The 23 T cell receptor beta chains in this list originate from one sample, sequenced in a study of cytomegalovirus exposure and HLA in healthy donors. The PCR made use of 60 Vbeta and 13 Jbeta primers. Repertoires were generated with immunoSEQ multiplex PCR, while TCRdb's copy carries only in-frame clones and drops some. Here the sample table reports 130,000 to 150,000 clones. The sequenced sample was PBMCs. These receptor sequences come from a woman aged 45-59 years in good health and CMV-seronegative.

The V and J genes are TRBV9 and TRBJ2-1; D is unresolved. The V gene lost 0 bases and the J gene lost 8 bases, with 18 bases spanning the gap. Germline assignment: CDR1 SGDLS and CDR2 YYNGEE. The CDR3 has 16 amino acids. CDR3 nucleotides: TGTGCCAGCAGCGTAGATCGGGTAGACTCCAACGATGAGCAGTTCTTC. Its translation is CASSVDRVDSNDEQFF.

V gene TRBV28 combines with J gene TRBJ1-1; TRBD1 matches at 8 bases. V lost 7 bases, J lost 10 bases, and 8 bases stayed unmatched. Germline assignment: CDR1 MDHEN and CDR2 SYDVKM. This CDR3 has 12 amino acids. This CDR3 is CASTGQGGGAFF. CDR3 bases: TGTGCCAGCACCGGACAGGGCGGCGGAGCTTTCTTT.

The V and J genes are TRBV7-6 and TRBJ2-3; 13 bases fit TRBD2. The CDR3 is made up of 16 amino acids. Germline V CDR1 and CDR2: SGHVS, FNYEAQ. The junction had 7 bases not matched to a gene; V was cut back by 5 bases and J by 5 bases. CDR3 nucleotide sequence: TGTGCCAGCAGCCAAGGACTAGCGGGAGCCCTAGATACGCAGTATTTT. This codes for CASSQGLAGALDTQYF.

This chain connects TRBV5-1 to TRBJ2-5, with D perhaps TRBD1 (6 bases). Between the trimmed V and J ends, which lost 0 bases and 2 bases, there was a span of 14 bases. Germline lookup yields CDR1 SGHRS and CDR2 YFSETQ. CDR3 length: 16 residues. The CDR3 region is CASSLGGQLAQETQYF. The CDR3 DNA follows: TGCGCCAGCAGCTTGGGAGGACAGCTAGCACAAGAGACCCAGTACTTC.

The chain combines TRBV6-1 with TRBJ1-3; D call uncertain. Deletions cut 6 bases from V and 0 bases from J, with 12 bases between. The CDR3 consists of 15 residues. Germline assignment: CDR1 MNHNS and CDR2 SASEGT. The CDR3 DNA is TGTGCCAGCAGCACCGGGTTCCTCTCTGGAAACACCATATATTTT. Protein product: CASSTGFLSGNTIYF.

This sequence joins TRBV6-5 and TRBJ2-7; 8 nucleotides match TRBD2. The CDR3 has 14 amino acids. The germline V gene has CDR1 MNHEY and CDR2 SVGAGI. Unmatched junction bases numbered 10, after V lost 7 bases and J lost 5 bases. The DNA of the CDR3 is TGTGCCAGCACCTCAGGAGCGGGAGTACACGAGCAGTACTTC. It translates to CASTSGAGVHEQYF.

This chain's CDR3 is CASRRRGTENTGELFF. CDR3 nucleotides: TGTGCCAGCCGCCGAAGGGGGACAGAAAACACCGGGGAGCTGTTTTTT. This chain joins TRBV27 and TRBJ2-2, with TRBD1 matching 7 bases. The germline V gene has CDR1 MNHEY and CDR2 SMNVEV (reference sequence). The CDR3 runs 16 residues. V lost 8 bases to trimming and J lost 2 bases; unmatched junction nucleotides: 11.

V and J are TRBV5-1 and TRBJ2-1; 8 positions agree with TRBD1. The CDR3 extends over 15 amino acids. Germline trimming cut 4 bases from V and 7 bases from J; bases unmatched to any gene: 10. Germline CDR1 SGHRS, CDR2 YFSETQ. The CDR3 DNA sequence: TGCGCCAGCAGCCTAGGAACAGGGGGAATAAATGAGCAGTTCTTC. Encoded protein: CASSLGTGGINEQFF.

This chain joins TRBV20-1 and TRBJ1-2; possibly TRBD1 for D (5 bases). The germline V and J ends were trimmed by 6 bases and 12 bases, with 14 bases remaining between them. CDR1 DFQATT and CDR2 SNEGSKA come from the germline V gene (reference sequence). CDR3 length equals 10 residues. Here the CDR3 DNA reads TGCAGTGCGAGGGGAGGGAGCCACACCTTC. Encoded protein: CSARGGSHTF.

The CDR3 loop reads CASSFPSGNQETQYF. In DNA form, the CDR3 reads TGTGCCAGCAGCTTCCCTAGCGGGAACCAAGAGACCCAGTACTTC. This chain links TRBV7-9 with TRBJ2-5; 9 nucleotides align to TRBD2. The germline V gene has CDR1 SEHNR and CDR2 FQNEAQ (reference sequence). Trimming removed 3 bases from V and 0 bases from J; junction bases left unmatched: 2. This CDR3 spans 15 amino acids. Full variable domain (outside the CDR3, taken from reference TRBV7-9 and TRBJ2-5): DTGVSQNPRHKITKRGQNVTFRCDPISEHNRLYWYRQTLGQGPEFLTYFQNEAQLEKSRLLSDRFSAERPKGSFSTLEIQRTEQGDSAMYLCASSFPSGNQETQYFGPGTRLLVL.

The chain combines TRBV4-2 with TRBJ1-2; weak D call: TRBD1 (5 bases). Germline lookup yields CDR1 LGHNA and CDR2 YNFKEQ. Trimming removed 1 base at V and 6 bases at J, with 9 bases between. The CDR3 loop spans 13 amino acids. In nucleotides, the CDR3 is TGTGCCAGCAGCCAAGTTGAAGGGGATGGCTACACCTTC. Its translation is CASSQVEGDGYTF.

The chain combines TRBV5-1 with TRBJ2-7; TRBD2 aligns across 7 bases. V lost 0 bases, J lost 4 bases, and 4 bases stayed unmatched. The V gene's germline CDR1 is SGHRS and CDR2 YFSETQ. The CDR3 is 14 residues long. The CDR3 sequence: CASSLVLGGYEQYF. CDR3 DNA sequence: TGCGCCAGCAGCTTGGTTCTGGGAGGGTACGAGCAGTACTTC.

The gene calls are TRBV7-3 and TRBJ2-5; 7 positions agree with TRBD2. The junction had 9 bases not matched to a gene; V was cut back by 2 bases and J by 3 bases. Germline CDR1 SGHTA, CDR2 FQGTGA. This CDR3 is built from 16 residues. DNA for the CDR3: TGTGCCAGCAGCTTAGGGTGGGAGGGAGTTGAAGAGACCCAGTACTTC. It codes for CASSLGWEGVEETQYF.

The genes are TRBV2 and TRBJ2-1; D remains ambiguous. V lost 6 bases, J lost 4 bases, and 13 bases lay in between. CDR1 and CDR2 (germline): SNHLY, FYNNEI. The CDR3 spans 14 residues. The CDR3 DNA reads TGTGCCAGCAGCGAACGAACGGGTTACAATGAGCAGTTCTTC. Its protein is CASSERTGYNEQFF.

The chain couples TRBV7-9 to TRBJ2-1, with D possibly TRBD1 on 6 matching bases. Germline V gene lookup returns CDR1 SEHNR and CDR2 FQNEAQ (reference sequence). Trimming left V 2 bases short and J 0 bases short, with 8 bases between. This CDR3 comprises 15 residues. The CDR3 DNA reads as TGTGCCAGCAGCTTACAGGGGAGCTCCTACAATGAGCAGTTCTTC. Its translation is CASSLQGSSYNEQFF. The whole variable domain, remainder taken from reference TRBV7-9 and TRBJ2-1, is DTGVSQNPRHKITKRGQNVTFRCDPISEHNRLYWYRQTLGQGPEFLTYFQNEAQLEKSRLLSDRFSAERPKGSFSTLEIQRTEQGDSAMYLCASSLQGSSYNEQFFGPGTRLTVL.

CDR3 sequence reads: CASGDSQETQYF. Here the CDR3 DNA reads TGCGCCAGCGGGGACAGCCAAGAGACCCAGTACTTC. The chain carries TRBV5-1 and TRBJ2-5, with 7 bases that match TRBD1. CDR1 is SGHRS and CDR2 is YFSETQ in the germline V gene. The CDR3 length is 12 residues. J lost 1 base, V lost 7 bases, and 1 base had no gene match.

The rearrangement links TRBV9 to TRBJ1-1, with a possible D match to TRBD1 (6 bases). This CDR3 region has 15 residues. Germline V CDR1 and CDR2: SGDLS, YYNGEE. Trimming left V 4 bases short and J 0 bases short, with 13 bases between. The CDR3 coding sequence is TGTGCCAGCAGCCCTCGGACAGACATGAACACTGAAGCTTTCTTT. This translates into CASSPRTDMNTEAFF.

The CDR3 region has the DNA TGTGCCAGCAGCTTAGAAAGGGAGAGGGAGACCCAGTACTTC. Protein product: CASSLERERETQYF. The chain is built from TRBV7-6 and TRBJ2-5, with a possible D match to TRBD2 (5 bases). This CDR3 is built from 14 residues. V lost 1 base and J lost 5, with 11 bases in between. Looked up from germline, CDR1 is SGHVS and CDR2 is FNYEAQ.

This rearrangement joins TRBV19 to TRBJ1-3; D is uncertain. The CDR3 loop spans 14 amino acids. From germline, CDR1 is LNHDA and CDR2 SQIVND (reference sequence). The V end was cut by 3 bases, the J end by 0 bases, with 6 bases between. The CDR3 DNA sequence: TGTGCCAGTAGTATCTCTATCTCTGGAAACACCATATATTTT. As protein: CASSISISGNTIYF.

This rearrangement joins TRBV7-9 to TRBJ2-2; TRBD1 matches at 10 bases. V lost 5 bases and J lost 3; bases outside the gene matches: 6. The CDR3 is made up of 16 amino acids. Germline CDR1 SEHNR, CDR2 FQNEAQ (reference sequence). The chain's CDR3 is CASSAPGTGDTGELFF. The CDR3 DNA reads TGTGCCAGCAGCGCTCCCGGGACAGGGGACACCGGGGAGCTGTTTTTT.

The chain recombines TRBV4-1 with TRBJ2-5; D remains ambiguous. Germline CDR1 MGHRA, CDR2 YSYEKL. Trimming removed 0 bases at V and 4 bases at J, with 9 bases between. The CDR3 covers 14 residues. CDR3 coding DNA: TGCGCCAGCAGCCAAGATCGAGGATTAGAGACCCAGTACTTC. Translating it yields CASSQDRGLETQYF.

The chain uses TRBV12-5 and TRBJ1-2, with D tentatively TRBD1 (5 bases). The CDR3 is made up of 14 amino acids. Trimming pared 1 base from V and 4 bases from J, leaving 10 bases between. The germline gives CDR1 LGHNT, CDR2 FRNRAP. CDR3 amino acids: CASGLAQALYGYTF. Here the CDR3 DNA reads TGTGCTAGTGGTTTGGCACAGGCGCTCTATGGCTACACCTTC.

The DNA of the CDR3 is TGTGCCAGCAGTCCGGGACTAGCGGGGAACAATGAGCAGTTCTTC. Translating gives CASSPGLAGNNEQFF. The rearrangement uses TRBV6-4 and TRBJ2-1, with 13 bases lining up with TRBD2. Trimming at V came to 5 bases and at J to 5 bases, leaving 3 bases not matched to a gene. The CDR3 is 15 residues long. Germline V gene data show CDR1 as MRHNA and CDR2 as SNTAGT.